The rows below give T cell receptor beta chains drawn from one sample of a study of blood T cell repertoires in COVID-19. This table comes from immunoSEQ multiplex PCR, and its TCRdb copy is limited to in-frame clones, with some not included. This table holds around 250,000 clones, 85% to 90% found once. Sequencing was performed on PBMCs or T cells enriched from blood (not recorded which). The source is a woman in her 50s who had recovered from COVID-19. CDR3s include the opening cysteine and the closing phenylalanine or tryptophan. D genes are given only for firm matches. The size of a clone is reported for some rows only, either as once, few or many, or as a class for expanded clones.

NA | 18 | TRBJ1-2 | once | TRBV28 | TGTGCCAGCAGTTTAGGTAGGGGATTCCTCTTTACTGCCTATGGCTACACCTTC | CASSLGRGFLFTAYGYTF
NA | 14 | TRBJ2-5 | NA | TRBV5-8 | TGTGCCAGCAGCCGGGGTGGCTTCCAAGAGACCCAGTACTTC | CASSRGGFQETQYF
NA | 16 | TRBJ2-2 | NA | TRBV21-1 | TGTGCCAGCAGCAAAGCTGAGCGGGAGTACCTCGGGGAGCTGTTTTTT | CASSKAEREYLGELFF
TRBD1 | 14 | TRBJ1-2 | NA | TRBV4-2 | TGTGCCAGCAGCCTACTGACAGGGGGATATGGCTACACCTTC | CASSLLTGGYGYTF
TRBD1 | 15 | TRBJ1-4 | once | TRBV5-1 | TGCGCCAGCAGCACCACAGGGGCGAGTAATGAAAAACTGTTTTTT | CASSTTGASNEKLFF
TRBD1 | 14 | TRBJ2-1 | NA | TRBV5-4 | TGTGCCAGCAGTCGGACAGGGGGGTACAATGAGCAGTTCTTC | CASSRTGGYNEQFF
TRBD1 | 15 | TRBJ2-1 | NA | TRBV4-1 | TGCGCCAGCAGCCAAGGGGGACAGAAATACAATGAGCAGTTCTTC | CASSQGGQKYNEQFF
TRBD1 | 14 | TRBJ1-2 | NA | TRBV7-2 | TGTGCCAGCAGCCCCCAGGGACAGAGCTATGGCTACACCTTC | CASSPQGQSYGYTF
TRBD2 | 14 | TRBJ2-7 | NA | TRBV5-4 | TGTGCCAGCAGCAATAGCGGGAGGGCGGGAGAGCAGTACTTC | CASSNSGRAGEQYF
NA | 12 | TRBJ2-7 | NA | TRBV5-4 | TGTGCCAGCAGCTCCGGTGATGAGCCCCGGTACTTC | CASSSGDEPRYF
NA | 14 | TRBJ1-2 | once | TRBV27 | TGTGCCAGCAGTTTTCGGGGGGGGAACTATGGCTACACCTTC | CASSFRGGNYGYTF
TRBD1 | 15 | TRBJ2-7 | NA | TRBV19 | TGTGCCAGTACGTATTCCGGCACAGGGGGGTACGAGCAGTACTTC | CASTYSGTGGYEQYF
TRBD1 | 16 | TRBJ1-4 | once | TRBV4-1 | TGCGCCAGCAGCCAAGGACAGGGACCAACTAATGAAAAACTGTTTTTT | CASSQGQGPTNEKLFF
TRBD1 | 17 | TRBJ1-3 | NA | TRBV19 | TGTGCCAGTAGTATGCGACGGGACAGATCCTCTGGAAACACCATATATTTT | CASSMRRDRSSGNTIYF
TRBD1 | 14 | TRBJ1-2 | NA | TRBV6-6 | TGTGCCAGCAGTTACTCCGGACAGGTGGATGGCTACACCTTC | CASSYSGQVDGYTF
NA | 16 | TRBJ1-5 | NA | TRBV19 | TGTGCCAGTAGTATCGACGCCACAGGGCCCAATCAGCCCCAGCATTTT | CASSIDATGPNQPQHF
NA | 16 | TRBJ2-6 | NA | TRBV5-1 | TGCGCCAGCAGCCAAAACAGGGCTTCTGGGGCCAACGTCCTGACTTTC | CASSQNRASGANVLTF
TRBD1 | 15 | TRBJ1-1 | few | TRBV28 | TGTGCCAGCATACCGCCGGGACAGGGGATTGTTGAAGCTTTCTTT | CASIPPGQGIVEAFF
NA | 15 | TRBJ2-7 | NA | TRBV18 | TGTGCCAGCACCAGTACAGGGAGTCCAACCTACGAGCAGTACTTC | CASTSTGSPTYEQYF
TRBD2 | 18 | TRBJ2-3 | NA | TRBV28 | TGTGCCAGCAGTCCAAAGGGCGGGACTAGCGGGACCCAAGATACGCAGTATTTT | CASSPKGGTSGTQDTQYF
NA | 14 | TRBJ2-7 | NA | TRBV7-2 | TGTGCCAGCAGCTTAGGTCTAGGCCCCTACGAGCAGTACTTC | CASSLGLGPYEQYF
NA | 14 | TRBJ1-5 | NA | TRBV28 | TGTGCCAGCAGTTTGGAACAGGAGAATCAGCCCCAGCATTTT | CASSLEQENQPQHF
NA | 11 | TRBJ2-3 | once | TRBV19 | TGTGCCGGCGGGGCCCAGGGAGCGCAGTATTTT | CAGGAQGAQYF
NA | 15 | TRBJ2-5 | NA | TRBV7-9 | TGTGCCAGCAGCTGGCTAGAGCCCGGCGGGGAGACCCAGTACTTC | CASSWLEPGGETQYF
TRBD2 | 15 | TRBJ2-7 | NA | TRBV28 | TGTGCCAGCAGTACTGCAAAGCGGGAGTTCTACGAGCAGTACTTC | CASSTAKREFYEQYF
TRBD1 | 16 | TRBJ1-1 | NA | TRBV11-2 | TGTGCCAGCAGCTTATCGCAGGGGGCCGGGAACACTGAAGCTTTCTTT | CASSLSQGAGNTEAFF
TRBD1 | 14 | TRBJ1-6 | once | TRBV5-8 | TGTGCCAGCAGCTTGGGACAGGGGAGTTCACCCCTCCACTTT | CASSLGQGSSPLHF
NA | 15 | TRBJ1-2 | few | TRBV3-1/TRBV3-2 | TGTGCCAGCAGCCAAGAGGCAAATGTGAACTATGGCTACACCTTC | CASSQEANVNYGYTF
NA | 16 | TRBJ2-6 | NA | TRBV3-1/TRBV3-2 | TGTGCCAGCAGCCATGAGGAGGGGTCTGGGGCCAACGTCCTGACTTTC | CASSHEEGSGANVLTF
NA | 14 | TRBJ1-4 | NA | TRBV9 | TGTGCCAGCAGCGTAGACCCGGGGAATGAAAAACTGTTTTTT | CASSVDPGNEKLFF
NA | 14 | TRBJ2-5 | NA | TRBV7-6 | TGTGCCAGCAGCCCGCCGGGACTCCAAGAGACCCAGTACTTC | CASSPPGLQETQYF
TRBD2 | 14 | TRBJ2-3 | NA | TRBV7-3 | TGTGCCAGCAGTCCCCGGACTAGCTCAGATACGCAGTATTTT | CASSPRTSSDTQYF
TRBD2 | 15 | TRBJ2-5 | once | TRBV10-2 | TGCGCCAGCAGTGAGAGACTAGCGGGAGCGGAGACCCAGTACTTC | CASSERLAGAETQYF
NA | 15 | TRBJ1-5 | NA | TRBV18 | TGTGCCAGCTCACCTGAAGCAGGGGTTGATCAGCCCCAGCATTTT | CASSPEAGVDQPQHF
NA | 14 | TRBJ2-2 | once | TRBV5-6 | TGTGCCAGCAGCTTAGGCCAGGGGTACGGGGAGCTGTTTTTT | CASSLGQGYGELFF
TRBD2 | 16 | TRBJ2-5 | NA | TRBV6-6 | TGTGCCAGCATTGACAGGAATAGCGGGGTATTCGAGACCCAGTACTTC | CASIDRNSGVFETQYF
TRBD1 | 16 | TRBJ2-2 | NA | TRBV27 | TGTGCCAGCAGTTTCTGGACAGGGGGCGCAAACGGGGAGCTGTTTTTT | CASSFWTGGANGELFF
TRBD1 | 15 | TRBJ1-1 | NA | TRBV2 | TGTGCCAGCAGCTGGACAGGGGGAATGAACACTGAAGCTTTCTTT | CASSWTGGMNTEAFF
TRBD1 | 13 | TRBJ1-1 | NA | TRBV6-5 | TGTGCCAGCAGTCGAACAGGGGGGCTTGGAGCTTTCTTT | CASSRTGGLGAFF
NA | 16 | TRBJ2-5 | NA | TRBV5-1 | TGCGCCAGCAGCTTTCCCCCGGGACTCCCCGGGGAGACCCAGTACTTC | CASSFPPGLPGETQYF
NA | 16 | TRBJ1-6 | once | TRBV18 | TGTGCCAGCTCTCTTAATTCGGGAACCAATAATTCACCCCTCCACTTT | CASSLNSGTNNSPLHF
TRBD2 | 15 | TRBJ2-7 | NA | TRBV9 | TGTGCCAGCAGCGAGGGACTAGCGGAGCCGAGAGAGCAGTACTTC | CASSEGLAEPREQYF
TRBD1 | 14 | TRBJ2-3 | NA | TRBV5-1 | TGCGCCAGCAACCGGGACAGTAGCACAGATACGCAGTATTTT | CASNRDSSTDTQYF
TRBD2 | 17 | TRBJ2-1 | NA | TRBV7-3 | TGTGCCAGCAGCTTAACGTCGGTAGCGGGAGGGACCAATGAGCAGTTCTTC | CASSLTSVAGGTNEQFF
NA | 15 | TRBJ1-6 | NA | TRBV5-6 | TGTGCCAGCAGCTTTGAGAGCTCCTATAATTCACCCCTCCACTTT | CASSFESSYNSPLHF
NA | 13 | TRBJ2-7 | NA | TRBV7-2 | TGTGCCAGCAGCAGCAGGGGCTCCTACGAGCAGTACTTC | CASSSRGSYEQYF
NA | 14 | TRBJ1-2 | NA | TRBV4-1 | TGCGCCAGCAGCTTGTGGGGCGGTGACTATGGCTACACCTTC | CASSLWGGDYGYTF
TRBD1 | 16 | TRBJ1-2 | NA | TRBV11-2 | TGTGCCAGCAGCACAATACAACTTGGGACAGGGCACGGCTACACCTTC | CASSTIQLGTGHGYTF
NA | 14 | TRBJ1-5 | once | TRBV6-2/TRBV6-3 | TGTGCCAGCAGTCAGGGGAGTAGCAATCAGCCCCAGCATTTT | CASSQGSSNQPQHF
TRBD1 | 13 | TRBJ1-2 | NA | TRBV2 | TGTGCCAGGGGACAGGGGTACGGCTATGGCTACACCTTC | CARGQGYGYGYTF
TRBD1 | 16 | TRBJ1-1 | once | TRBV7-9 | TGTGCCAGCAGCTTCGGACCGGGACAGAAGAACACTGAAGCTTTCTTT | CASSFGPGQKNTEAFF
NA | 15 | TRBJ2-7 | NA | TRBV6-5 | TGTGCCAGCAATGGGGGCCATGAGGGGACCTACGAGCAGTACTTC | CASNGGHEGTYEQYF
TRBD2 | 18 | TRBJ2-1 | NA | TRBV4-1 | TGCGCCAGCAGCCAAGACCGAACCGGGACTACGGCCTCCCATGAGCAGTTCTTC | CASSQDRTGTTASHEQFF
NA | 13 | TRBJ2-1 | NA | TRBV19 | TGTGCCAGTTCGGACGGGGACTACAATGAGCAGTTCTTC | CASSDGDYNEQFF
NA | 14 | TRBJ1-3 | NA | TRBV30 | TGTGCCTGGAGTATACGTCGCAAGCCAAACACCATATATTTT | CAWSIRRKPNTIYF